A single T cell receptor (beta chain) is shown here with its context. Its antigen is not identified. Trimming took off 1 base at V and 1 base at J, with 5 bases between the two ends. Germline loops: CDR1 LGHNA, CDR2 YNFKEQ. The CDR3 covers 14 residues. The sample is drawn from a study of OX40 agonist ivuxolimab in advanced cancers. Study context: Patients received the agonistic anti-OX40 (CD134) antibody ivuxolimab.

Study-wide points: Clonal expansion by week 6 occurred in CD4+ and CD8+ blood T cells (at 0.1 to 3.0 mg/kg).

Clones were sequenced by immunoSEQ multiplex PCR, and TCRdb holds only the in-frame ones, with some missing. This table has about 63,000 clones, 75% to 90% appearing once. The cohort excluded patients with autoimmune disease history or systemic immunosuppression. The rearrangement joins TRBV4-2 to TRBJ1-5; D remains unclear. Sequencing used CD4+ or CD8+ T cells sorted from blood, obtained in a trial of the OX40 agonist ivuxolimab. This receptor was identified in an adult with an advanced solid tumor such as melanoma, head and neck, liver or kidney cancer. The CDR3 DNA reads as TGTGCCAGCAGCCAAGCTCGGAGCAATCAGCCCCAGCATTTT. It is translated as CASSQARSNQPQHF.